This TCR beta chain was retrieved from a study of blood T cell repertoires in COVID-19. Overall study: Samples taken during acute and convalescent COVID-19 were collected in the United States, Italy and Spain. T cells, B-cell-depleted T cells, or PBMCs supplied cDNA or gDNA.

V lost 4 bases and J lost 9; bases outside the gene matches: 8. This CDR3 contains 15 residues. Germline CDR1 reads SGHTS; CDR2 reads YDEGEE. Clones were read by immunoSEQ multiplex PCR, and TCRdb kept only the in-frame ones, dropping some. The sample includes 94,000 or so clones, 70% to 85% of them seen just once. The source is a man in his sixties with acute or convalescent COVID-19. This chain connects TRBV5-8 to TRBJ2-4, with 12 bases fitting TRBD1. The sample was peripheral blood. CDR3 sequence: CASSLTLGQGAIQYF. The CDR3 DNA follows: TGTGCCAGCAGCCTTACCCTGGGACAGGGGGCCATTCAGTACTTC.